This paragraph covers one TCR beta chain sequence. The entry originates in a study of T cell repertoires and Cas9 in healthy adults. Study as a whole: SpCas9-reactive CD4 and CD8 T cells were characterized for potency, cytotoxicity and lineage.

The table came from immunoSEQ multiplex PCR; TCRdb's copy has only in-frame clones and leaves some out. The data contain about 22,000 clones, roughly 89% of them seen just once; the ten biggest clones take up 1.5% to 1.9%. V lost 5 bases, J lost 4 bases, and 6 bases stayed unmatched. The CDR3 is made up of 15 amino acids. Germline loops: CDR1 SGHTA, CDR2 FQGNSA. Sequenced sample: CD4+ effector T cells (CD127+, CD25-, CD137-, CD154-) from PBMCs; culture status not recorded. The J gene is TRBJ1-1, the V gene TRBV7-2; TRBD1 agrees at 11 bases. The sequence was obtained from a human donor in good health. CDR3 in amino acids: CASSAGTGGVTEAFF. In DNA form, the CDR3 reads TGTGCCAGCAGCGCAGGGACAGGGGGGGTCACTGAAGCTTTCTTT.